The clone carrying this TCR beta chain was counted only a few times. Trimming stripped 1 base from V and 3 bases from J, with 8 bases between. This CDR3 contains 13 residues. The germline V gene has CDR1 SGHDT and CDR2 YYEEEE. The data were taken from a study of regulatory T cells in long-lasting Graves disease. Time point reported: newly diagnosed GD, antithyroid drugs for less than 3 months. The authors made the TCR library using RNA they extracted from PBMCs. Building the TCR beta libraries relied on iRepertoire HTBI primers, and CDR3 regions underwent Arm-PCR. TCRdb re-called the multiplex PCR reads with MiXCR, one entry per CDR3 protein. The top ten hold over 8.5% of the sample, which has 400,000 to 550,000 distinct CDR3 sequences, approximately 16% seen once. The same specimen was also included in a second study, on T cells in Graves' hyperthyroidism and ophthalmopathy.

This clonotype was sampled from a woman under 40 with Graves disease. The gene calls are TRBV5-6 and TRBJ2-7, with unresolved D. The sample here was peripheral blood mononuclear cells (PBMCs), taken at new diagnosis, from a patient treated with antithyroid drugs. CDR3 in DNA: TGTGCCAGCAGCTTGATTGGCAGCTACGAGCAGTACTTC. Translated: CASSLIGSYEQYF.